Listed here are 10 T cell receptor beta chains from one sample, sequenced in a study of early T cells in non-severe SARS-CoV-2 infection. One entry per CDR3 protein, called by TCRdb with MiXCR from the 5' RACE reads. This table has approximately 79,000 distinct CDR3 sequences, more than 10% appearing once. Material: whole blood. These TCRs come from an adult who was a healthcare worker with PCR-confirmed SARS-CoV-2 infection or an uninfected control (not recorded which).

This clonotype is medium-sized. The V call is TRBV24-1, the J call TRBJ2-6, with a possible D match to TRBD2 (5 bases). The CDR3 covers 14 residues. Trimming took 6 bases from V and 2 from J, leaving 7 bases between them. Germline V CDR1 and CDR2: KGHDR, SFDVKD. The CDR3 bases are TGTGCCACCAGTCTCGGGGCTGGGGCCAACGTCCTGACTTTC. This sequence encodes CATSLGAGANVLTF.

This clonotype was recorded a few times. The chain couples TRBV7-9 to TRBJ2-7, with D perhaps TRBD1 (6 bases). V gave up 1 base and J gave up 4 bases, with 11 bases separating them. The CDR3 is 14 amino acids. Germline V gene lookup returns CDR1 SEHNR and CDR2 FQNEAQ (reference sequence). The CDR3 DNA is TGTGCCAGCAGCTTAGGTGGCAGGGGTTACGAGCAGTACTTC. Translating it yields CASSLGGRGYEQYF. The complete variable domain, with remaining parts taken from reference TRBV7-9 and TRBJ2-7, reads DTGVSQNPRHKITKRGQNVTFRCDPISEHNRLYWYRQTLGQGPEFLTYFQNEAQLEKSRLLSDRFSAERPKGSFSTLEIQRTEQGDSAMYLCASSLGGRGYEQYFGPGTRLTVT.

The gene calls are TRBV7-2 and TRBJ2-3; TRBD2 agrees at 10 bases. In germline, CDR1 is SGHTA, CDR2 FQGNSA. V lost 2 bases and J lost 7; bases outside the gene matches: 9. The CDR3 is 16 amino acids. The CDR3 sequence: CASSLKWSGGAYTQYF. The DNA for the CDR3 is TGTGCCAGCAGCTTAAAGTGGAGCGGGGGGGCTTATACGCAGTATTTT. Full variable domain (missing parts from reference TRBV7-2 and TRBJ2-3): GAGVSQSPSNKVTEKGKDVELRCDPISGHTALYWYRQSLGQGLEFLIYFQGNSAPDKSGLPSDRFSAERTGGSVSTLTIQRTQQEDSAVYLCASSLKWSGGAYTQYFGPGTRLTVL.

V usage is TRBV20-1 and J usage is TRBJ2-3, with 11 bases identical to TRBD2. With 6 bases clipped from V and 4 bases from J, the junction kept 9 bases outside the gene matches. The germline gives CDR1 DFQATT, CDR2 SNEGSKA (reference sequence). CDR3 size: 15 residues. The CDR3 region has the DNA TGCAGTGCGCACCAGACTAGCGGGAAGGCAGATACGCAGTATTTT. Its translation is CSAHQTSGKADTQYF.

This clonotype appeared a few times. The chain employs TRBV7-6 and TRBJ1-2; TRBD1 aligns across 9 bases. V was pared by 5 bases and J by 3 bases, with 4 bases of the junction left unmatched. Germline V gene lookup returns CDR1 SGHVS and CDR2 FNYEAQ. This CDR3 region has 14 residues. In DNA form, the CDR3 reads TGTGCCAGCAGCCCCGGACAGGGGCACTATGGCTACACCTTC. It yields the protein CASSPGQGHYGYTF.

The chain combines TRBV28 with TRBJ2-7; D is tentatively TRBD1 or TRBD2 (5 bases each). The germline V gene has CDR1 MDHEN and CDR2 SYDVKM. CDR3 size: 14 residues. The germline V and J ends were trimmed by 6 bases and 2 bases, with 14 bases remaining between them. The CDR3 loop reads CASRGVPGTYEQYF. DNA of the CDR3: TGTGCCAGCAGGGGAGTCCCAGGGACCTACGAGCAGTACTTC.

Ten or more counts support this clonotype. The chain has TRBV20-1 and TRBJ2-3, with D possibly TRBD2 on 5 matching bases. Per the germline V gene, CDR1 is DFQATT and CDR2 is SNEGSKA (reference sequence). This CDR3 spans 12 amino acids. V lost 7 bases and J lost 1, with 9 bases in between. The CDR3 region is CSGGGGTDTQYF. Written as DNA, the CDR3 is TGCAGTGGCGGAGGAGGCACAGATACGCAGTATTTT.

This clonotype was counted at least ten times. CDR3 in DNA: TGTGCCAGCAGTGGCCCCTCGGAGGGGTTCGAGCAGTACTTC. Its translation is CASSGPSEGFEQYF. V is TRBV6-2 or TRBV6-3 and J is TRBJ2-7, with a tentative D call TRBD2 (6 bases). From germline, CDR1 is MNHEY and CDR2 SVGEGT. This CDR3 spans 14 amino acids. The V and J ends lost 5 bases and 6 bases respectively, with 17 bases between them.

This chain joins TRBV28 and TRBJ2-7, with 10 bases aligning to TRBD2. V lost 5 bases, J lost 3 bases, and 7 bases stayed unmatched. The CDR3 is made up of 15 amino acids. Germline CDR1 and CDR2: MDHEN and SYDVKM. CDR3 coding DNA: TGTGCCAGCAGTACCCAGCGGGAGGGCCTCTACGAGCAGTACTTC. It specifies CASSTQREGLYEQYF.

This clonotype was counted ten times or more. The V call is TRBV7-7, the J call TRBJ2-2, with D perhaps TRBD1 (6 bases). The CDR3 runs to 14 residues. CDR1 and CDR2 from the germline V gene are SSHAT and FNYEAQ (reference sequence). V was trimmed by 5 bases and J by 1 base, leaving 8 bases between them. As DNA, the CDR3 is TGTGCCAGCAGCGCGACAGGGAACACCGGGGAGCTGTTTTTT. Protein sequence: CASSATGNTGELFF.